Listed below are T cell receptor beta chains from one sample, sequenced in a study of blood T cell repertoires in COVID-19. The data were produced by immunoSEQ multiplex PCR, yet TCRdb's version contains in-frame clones alone and is incomplete. Counted here are more than 250,000 clones, about 86% occurring once; the ten biggest clones make up 3.5% to 4%. The sample consisted of peripheral blood. These receptors were collected from a man aged 18-30 years with active or convalescent COVID-19. The CDR3 runs from the conserved cysteine through the conserved F or W. Each record gives: CDR3 DNA, CDR3 protein, D gene, J gene, clone size, V gene. The D gene is left open where the match is weak. Expanded clones are given a class, and other clones once, few, many or no size at all.

CDR3nt: TGTGCCAGCAGCTCCGGGACAGGGTCCTATGGCTACACCTTC; CDR3aa: CASSSGTGSYGYTF; d_gene: TRBD1; j_gene: TRBJ1-2; abundance: .; v_gene: TRBV14
CDR3nt: TGCGCCAGCAGCTTGGGTCCCAGGGCCCACGAGCAGTACTTC; CDR3aa: CASSLGPRAHEQYF; d_gene: .; j_gene: TRBJ2-7; abundance: .; v_gene: TRBV5-1
CDR3nt: TGTGCCAGCAGCACAGGGATCTATGGCTACACCTTC; CDR3aa: CASSTGIYGYTF; d_gene: .; j_gene: TRBJ1-2; abundance: .; v_gene: TRBV9
CDR3nt: TGCAGCGTTTCCTTCCTCCACGAGCAGTACTTC; CDR3aa: CSVSFLHEQYF; d_gene: .; j_gene: TRBJ2-7; abundance: .; v_gene: TRBV29-1
CDR3nt: TGTGCCAGTAGCAAGACGGGAAACACTGAAGCTTTCTTT; CDR3aa: CASSKTGNTEAFF; d_gene: .; j_gene: TRBJ1-1; abundance: .; v_gene: TRBV19
CDR3nt: TGTGCCAGCAGCCAAGCCGGTGAGCAGTTCTTC; CDR3aa: CASSQAGEQFF; d_gene: .; j_gene: TRBJ2-1; abundance: .; v_gene: TRBV14
CDR3nt: TGTGCCAGCAGCCAATTACAGGGCGGGAGTGAGCAGTTCTTC; CDR3aa: CASSQLQGGSEQFF; d_gene: .; j_gene: TRBJ2-1; abundance: few; v_gene: TRBV4-2
CDR3nt: TGTGCCAGCAGCCCCACCGCCCTGGACAGCTACGAGCAGTACTTC; CDR3aa: CASSPTALDSYEQYF; d_gene: .; j_gene: TRBJ2-7; abundance: .; v_gene: TRBV11-3
CDR3nt: TGCGCCAGCAGCGCGGTCGTGAACACTGAAGCTTTCTTT; CDR3aa: CASSAVVNTEAFF; d_gene: .; j_gene: TRBJ1-1; abundance: .; v_gene: TRBV4-1
CDR3nt: TGTGCCAGCGGCGGGGCTGGGAGCTATGGCTACACCTTC; CDR3aa: CASGGAGSYGYTF; d_gene: .; j_gene: TRBJ1-2; abundance: .; v_gene: TRBV25-1
CDR3nt: TGTGCCAGCAGCGTGGGTCCCGGGACTAGGTTTAGAGGCTTTACGGAGCAGTACTTC; CDR3aa: CASSVGPGTRFRGFTEQYF; d_gene: TRBD2; j_gene: TRBJ2-7; abundance: .; v_gene: TRBV9
CDR3nt: TGTGCCAGCAGTTACAACACGAGAGGAGAGACCCAGTACTTC; CDR3aa: CASSYNTRGETQYF; d_gene: .; j_gene: TRBJ2-5; abundance: .; v_gene: TRBV6-5
CDR3nt: TGTGCCAGTACCTATTATATAGGGACACCTGAAGCTTTCTTT; CDR3aa: CASTYYIGTPEAFF; d_gene: .; j_gene: TRBJ1-1; abundance: .; v_gene: TRBV19
CDR3nt: TGTGCCAGCAGCTCACGGAAGGAGCCCTACGAGCAGTACTTC; CDR3aa: CASSSRKEPYEQYF; d_gene: .; j_gene: TRBJ2-7; abundance: .; v_gene: TRBV7-6
CDR3nt: TGTGCCAGCAGATCAGGCGATTATAATTCACCCCTCCACTTT; CDR3aa: CASRSGDYNSPLHF; d_gene: .; j_gene: TRBJ1-6; abundance: .; v_gene: TRBV2
CDR3nt: TGTGCCAGTAGTATAGATCCGGGAAAGACCCAGTACTTC; CDR3aa: CASSIDPGKTQYF; d_gene: .; j_gene: TRBJ2-5; abundance: .; v_gene: TRBV19
CDR3nt: TGTGCCATTGCCACGGGGACCTACGAGCAGTACTTC; CDR3aa: CAIATGTYEQYF; d_gene: .; j_gene: TRBJ2-7; abundance: .; v_gene: TRBV10-3
CDR3nt: TGTGCCAGCAGTTTGGGGTCTGGGGGCGGTGATACGCAGTATTTT; CDR3aa: CASSLGSGGGDTQYF; d_gene: .; j_gene: TRBJ2-3; abundance: .; v_gene: TRBV6-6
CDR3nt: TGTGCCAGCAGCCTCTCCGAGGGCACCGGGGAGCTGTTTTTT; CDR3aa: CASSLSEGTGELFF; d_gene: .; j_gene: TRBJ2-2; abundance: once; v_gene: TRBV3-1/TRBV3-2
CDR3nt: TGCGCCAGCAGCCAAGAGAGTTTCACCGGGGAGCTGTTTTTT; CDR3aa: CASSQESFTGELFF; d_gene: .; j_gene: TRBJ2-2; abundance: .; v_gene: TRBV4-3
CDR3nt: TGTGCCAGCAGTGGGCCAGGGGGTGTGGGCTCCTATAATTCACCCCTCCACTTT; CDR3aa: CASSGPGGVGSYNSPLHF; d_gene: TRBD1; j_gene: TRBJ1-6; abundance: .; v_gene: TRBV2
CDR3nt: TGTGCCAGCAGTTACGACCAACAGGGGTACGAGCAGTACTTC; CDR3aa: CASSYDQQGYEQYF; d_gene: TRBD1; j_gene: TRBJ2-7; abundance: .; v_gene: TRBV6-6
CDR3nt: TGCGCCAGCAGCCCATGGGAGGGCGCCAATCAGCCCCAGCATTTT; CDR3aa: CASSPWEGANQPQHF; d_gene: .; j_gene: TRBJ1-5; abundance: once; v_gene: TRBV4-1
CDR3nt: TGCGCCAGCAGCCTGACAGGTTGGAGCCTCCCGAGTAATTCACCCCTCCACTTT; CDR3aa: CASSLTGWSLPSNSPLHF; d_gene: .; j_gene: TRBJ1-6; abundance: .; v_gene: TRBV5-1
CDR3nt: TGTGCCACCAGTGATTTCTCCGGGACACTGGGCTACAATGAGCAGTTCTTC; CDR3aa: CATSDFSGTLGYNEQFF; d_gene: .; j_gene: TRBJ2-1; abundance: .; v_gene: TRBV24-1
CDR3nt: TGCAGCGTTGAGCGTCGGGACGCCGGGGGAGCTTTCTTT; CDR3aa: CSVERRDAGGAFF; d_gene: .; j_gene: TRBJ1-1; abundance: .; v_gene: TRBV29-1
CDR3nt: TGTGCCAGCAGGGTGACTAGCGGGAGCTCCTACGAGCAGTACTTC; CDR3aa: CASRVTSGSSYEQYF; d_gene: TRBD2; j_gene: TRBJ2-7; abundance: few; v_gene: TRBV6-5
CDR3nt: TGTGCCAGCAGCTCCTCGGGCACCGGGGAGCTGTTTTTT; CDR3aa: CASSSSGTGELFF; d_gene: .; j_gene: TRBJ2-2; abundance: .; v_gene: TRBV7-3
CDR3nt: TGTGCCAGCAGCCGAAGAACGGTCGCCTTTCTAGATACGCAGTATTTT; CDR3aa: CASSRRTVAFLDTQYF; d_gene: .; j_gene: TRBJ2-3; abundance: .; v_gene: TRBV11-3
CDR3nt: TGTGCCAGTAGGGACAGGGGTAACTATGGCTACACCTTC; CDR3aa: CASRDRGNYGYTF; d_gene: TRBD1; j_gene: TRBJ1-2; abundance: .; v_gene: TRBV19
CDR3nt: TGTGCCAGCAGCCCTCTTGGGGGGGCCACAGATACGCAGTATTTT; CDR3aa: CASSPLGGATDTQYF; d_gene: .; j_gene: TRBJ2-3; abundance: .; v_gene: TRBV3-1/TRBV3-2
CDR3nt: TGTGCCAGCAGTTACCAGGGACAGGGGAAATCTCACTATGGCTACACCTTC; CDR3aa: CASSYQGQGKSHYGYTF; d_gene: TRBD1; j_gene: TRBJ1-2; abundance: .; v_gene: TRBV27
CDR3nt: TGTGCCAGCAGCGCGGGAGGCCAGGGGGAGCTGTTTTTT; CDR3aa: CASSAGGQGELFF; d_gene: TRBD2; j_gene: TRBJ2-2; abundance: .; v_gene: TRBV5-4
CDR3nt: TGTGCCAGCAGTAGAAACCCGGGACAGGGGATATCTCCTACGAGCGAACAGTACTTC; CDR3aa: CASSRNPGQGISPTSEQYF; d_gene: TRBD1; j_gene: TRBJ2-7; abundance: .; v_gene: TRBV7-9
CDR3nt: TGTGCCTGGAGCGGTAGGGAGGGTGCCTACAATGAGCAGTTCTTC; CDR3aa: CAWSGREGAYNEQFF; d_gene: TRBD2; j_gene: TRBJ2-1; abundance: .; v_gene: TRBV30
CDR3nt: TGTGCCAGCAGCGAAACAGGGTATGCCTACGAGCAGTACTTC; CDR3aa: CASSETGYAYEQYF; d_gene: .; j_gene: TRBJ2-7; abundance: .; v_gene: TRBV11-2
CDR3nt: TGTGCCAGTACCCCTTTTCTAGACGGGAGTTCTTCCGGGGAGCTGTTTTTT; CDR3aa: CASTPFLDGSSSGELFF; d_gene: .; j_gene: TRBJ2-2; abundance: .; v_gene: TRBV19
CDR3nt: TGTGCCATCAGTGAGGAGGCAGGGATGGGCTGGGTTGAAAAACTGTTTTTT; CDR3aa: CAISEEAGMGWVEKLFF; d_gene: .; j_gene: TRBJ1-4; abundance: .; v_gene: TRBV10-3
CDR3nt: TGTGCCACCAGGTTTAGACTAGCGGGACTATCTAGCTCCTACAATGAGCAGTTCTTC; CDR3aa: CATRFRLAGLSSSYNEQFF; d_gene: TRBD2; j_gene: TRBJ2-1; abundance: .; v_gene: TRBV10-3
CDR3nt: TGTGCCAGCAGCTTGGGACAGGGGCTGGGAGCTTTCTTT; CDR3aa: CASSLGQGLGAFF; d_gene: TRBD1; j_gene: TRBJ1-1; abundance: .; v_gene: TRBV5-4
CDR3nt: TGTGCCAGTAGTATTACAGGGGGCAGTGGCTACACCTTC; CDR3aa: CASSITGGSGYTF; d_gene: TRBD1; j_gene: TRBJ1-2; abundance: .; v_gene: TRBV19
CDR3nt: TGTGCCAGCAGTGGGACAGGGGTTCCCTACGAGCAGTACTTC; CDR3aa: CASSGTGVPYEQYF; d_gene: TRBD1; j_gene: TRBJ2-7; abundance: .; v_gene: TRBV25-1
CDR3nt: TGTGCCACCAGTGACAGAGCGACAGGAGCCTACGAGCAGTACTTC; CDR3aa: CATSDRATGAYEQYF; d_gene: .; j_gene: TRBJ2-7; abundance: .; v_gene: TRBV24-1
CDR3nt: TGTGCCAGCAGTTACATCGGGGGGCAAGAGACCCAGTACTTC; CDR3aa: CASSYIGGQETQYF; d_gene: TRBD2; j_gene: TRBJ2-5; abundance: .; v_gene: TRBV6-5
CDR3nt: TGTGCCAGCAATAAACAAGACACCGGGGAGCTGTTTTTT; CDR3aa: CASNKQDTGELFF; d_gene: .; j_gene: TRBJ2-2; abundance: .; v_gene: TRBV11-3
CDR3nt: TGTGCCAGCAGCCACCTGAGGAGAAGAGTTTTCTTT; CDR3aa: CASSHLRRRVFF; d_gene: .; j_gene: TRBJ1-1; abundance: .; v_gene: TRBV3-1/TRBV3-2
CDR3nt: TGTGCCAGCAGTGAAGTCGGCAGGGGCTATGGCTACACCTTC; CDR3aa: CASSEVGRGYGYTF; d_gene: .; j_gene: TRBJ1-2; abundance: few; v_gene: TRBV6-1